One and the same sample provided the 28 T cell receptor beta chains below, sequenced in a study of Graves' ophthalmopathy and Graves' hyperthyroidism. Amplifying from RNA transcripts, the study obtained TCR beta CDR3 regions. First-round RT-PCR used HTBI primers; second-round multiplex PCR followed. TCRdb analysed the multiplex PCR reads with MiXCR anew, one entry per CDR3 protein. Among approximately 1.2 million distinct CDR3 sequences, roughly two fifths were seen once, and the ten largest hold 11%. Sequencing was performed on peripheral blood or thyroid tissue (not recorded which). Every receptor here comes from an adult man with Graves' hyperthyroidism.

This clonotype was observed a handful of times. The V and J genes are TRBV7-2 and TRBJ2-7; no clear D gene. The CDR3 has 15 amino acids. CDR1 is SGHTA, CDR2 FQGNSA, per germline. V was trimmed by 4 bases and J by 2 bases, leaving 15 bases between them. CDR3 coding DNA: TGTGCCAGCAGCTATGACCCCGGCGCGGCCTACGAGCAGTACTTC. Amino acids: CASSYDPGAAYEQYF.

This clonotype was picked up many times. The V and J genes are TRBV7-2 and TRBJ2-5; 9 nucleotides line up with TRBD1. The CDR3 loop spans 15 amino acids. V lost 2 bases, J lost 1 base, and 2 bases stayed unmatched. Looked up from germline, CDR1 is SGHTA and CDR2 is FQGNSA. CDR3 bases: TGTGCCAGCAGCTTACACAGGGGGCTCCAAGAGACCCAGTACTTC. The encoded protein is CASSLHRGLQETQYF.

A remark on this clonotype: A junction end diverges from the germline sequence, so it may reflect a read error. The chain links TRBV10-3 to TRBJ2-2; TRBD2 matches 9 bases. The CDR3 loop spans 13 amino acids. Per germline, CDR1 ENHRY and CDR2 SYGVKD. The CDR3 region is CASSTSGTGELFF. The CDR3 DNA reads TGTGCCAGCAGTACTAGCGGGACCGGGGAGCTGTTTTTT.

V usage is TRBV20-1 and J usage is TRBJ2-7, with 9 bases that match TRBD2. The CDR3 contains 13 residues. V dropped 7 bases and J dropped 5; count of bases not matched to a gene: 9. Per germline, CDR1 DFQATT and CDR2 SNEGSKA (reference sequence). Here the CDR3 DNA reads TGCAGTGTAGGACTAGCGTATGTCAACGAGCAGTACTTC. This translates into CSVGLAYVNEQYF.

Many counts were recorded for this clonotype. The rearrangement joins TRBV7-2 to TRBJ1-5; 8 positions match TRBD1. V shed 4 bases, J shed 3 bases, and the junction held 5 bases outside the gene matches. This CDR3 spans 15 amino acids. Germline V lookup: CDR1 SGHTA, CDR2 FQGNSA. The CDR3 DNA sequence: TGTGCCAGCAGCTGGTGGGACAGGACCAATCAGCCCCAGCATTTT. It yields the protein CASSWWDRTNQPQHF.

The chain employs TRBV7-2 and TRBJ1-2, with no clear D. The germline CDR1 and CDR2 sequences are SGHTA and FQGNSA. Trimming pared 3 bases from V and 5 bases from J, leaving 10 bases between. The CDR3 has 13 amino acids. For the CDR3, the DNA is TGTGCCAGCAGCTTGGAACCATGGTATGGCTACACCTTC. Translated, it gives CASSLEPWYGYTF.

Many counts were recorded for this clonotype. The V and J genes are TRBV20-1 and TRBJ2-2; D is uncertain. Trimming shortened V by 0 bases and J by 6 bases, and 8 bases separated the two germline ends. The CDR3 is 13 residues long. Germline V gives CDR1 DFQATT, CDR2 SNEGSKA (reference sequence). CDR3 sequence: CSARDRVSGELFF. The DNA of the CDR3 is TGCAGTGCTAGAGACCGGGTGTCCGGGGAGCTGTTTTTT.

This clonotype was counted a few times. The chain couples TRBV6-5 to TRBJ2-5; D may be TRBD2 (5 bases). The V end lost 2 bases, the J end lost 1 base, and 11 bases lay between the germline ends. Germline V gene data show CDR1 as MNHEY and CDR2 as SVGAGI. The CDR3 has 15 amino acids. The DNA of the CDR3 is TGTGCCAGCAGTTACGGTATTGAGGGCCAAGAGACCCAGTACTTC. Amino acids: CASSYGIEGQETQYF.

This clonotype was counted at least ten times. The CDR3 protein is CASSRGDSGRIQETQYF. Written as DNA, the CDR3 is TGTGCCAGCAGCCGCGGGGATAGCGGGCGGATTCAAGAGACCCAGTACTTC. This chain joins TRBV11-2 and TRBJ2-5, with 7 bases matching TRBD2. In germline, CDR1 is SGHAT, CDR2 FQNNGV. This CDR3 region has 17 residues. V was clipped by 5 bases and J by 2 bases; unmatched bases: 14.

The V call is TRBV29-1, the J call TRBJ2-2, with 7 bases lining up with TRBD1. The CDR3 sequence is 13 residues long. The V gene's germline CDR1 is SQVTM and CDR2 ANQGSEA. The J segment lost 7 bases and the V segment lost 4 bases, leaving 6 bases of the junction unmatched. CDR3 sequence reads: CSVVGAGGGELFF. In DNA form, the CDR3 reads TGCAGCGTTGTCGGGGCAGGGGGCGGGGAGCTGTTTTTT.

The chain combines TRBV6-1 with TRBJ1-1; D uncertain. The V end lost 5 bases, the J end lost 1 base, and 23 bases lay between the germline ends. This CDR3 region has 18 residues. Germline V lookup: CDR1 MNHNS, CDR2 SASEGT. The CDR3 DNA follows: TGTGCCAGCAGTTCGGCACAGTCGATGGTTTACAGGAACACTGAAGCTTTCTTT. Translated, it gives CASSSAQSMVYRNTEAFF.

The gene calls are TRBV29-1 and TRBJ1-1; possibly TRBD1 for D (5 bases). CDR3 length equals 15 residues. The V gene's germline CDR1 is SQVTM and CDR2 ANQGSEA. The ends were cut back, 0 bases at V and 7 bases at J, with 18 bases in the middle. The CDR3 here is CSVEDPGRVVGEAFF. DNA for the CDR3: TGCAGCGTTGAAGATCCCGGCAGGGTAGTTGGTGAAGCTTTCTTT. The full variable domain, with the rest looked up from reference TRBV29-1 and TRBJ1-1, is SAVISQKPSRDICQRGTSLTIQCQVDSQVTMMFWYRQQPGQSLTLIATANQGSEATYESGFVIDKFPISRPNLTFSTLTVSNMSPEDSSIYLCSVEDPGRVVGEAFFGQGTRLTVV.

This clonotype showed up just once. The V call is TRBV7-2, the J call TRBJ2-7; D ambiguous. The ends were cut back, 3 bases at V and 2 bases at J, with 17 bases in the middle. Germline values: CDR1 SGHTA, CDR2 FQGNSA. The length of the CDR3 is 16 residues. Written as DNA, the CDR3 is TGTGCCAGCAGCTTCGTTAGCAGTCTAGGACCCTACGAGCAGTACTTC. Residues: CASSFVSSLGPYEQYF.

This clonotype was counted many times. The chain employs TRBV5-6 and TRBJ2-5; no clear D gene. The V and J ends lost 3 bases and 7 bases respectively, with 16 bases between them. This CDR3 spans 14 amino acids. From germline, CDR1 is SGHDT and CDR2 YYEEEE. The CDR3 DNA reads TGTGCCAGCAGCTACTACGACTTGATAGGGACCCAGTACTTC. The encoded protein is CASSYYDLIGTQYF.

The sample holds many counts of this clonotype. The CDR3 reads CASSAPGQPNYGYTF. CDR3 nucleotides: TGTGCCAGTAGTGCTCCGGGACAGCCTAACTATGGCTACACCTTC. The V call is TRBV19, the J call TRBJ1-2, with 7 bases aligning to TRBD1. This CDR3 comprises 15 residues. The germline V gene encodes CDR1 LNHDA and CDR2 SQIVND (reference sequence). With 5 bases clipped from V and 0 bases from J, the junction kept 6 bases outside the gene matches. Using reference TRBV19 and TRBJ1-2 for the parts outside the CDR3, the full variable domain is DGGITQSPKYLFRKEGQNVTLSCEQNLNHDAMYWYRQDPGQGLRLIYYSQIVNDFQKGDIAEGYSVSREKKESFPLTVTSAQKNPTAFYLCASSAPGQPNYGYTFGSGTRLTVV.

As concerns this clonotype: A much more abundant neighbour one base away suggests this may be a read error. The J gene is TRBJ1-1, the V gene TRBV5-5; D remains unclear. V was clipped by 2 bases and J by 7 bases, with 9 bases between them. The CDR3 has 12 residues. Germline values: CDR1 SGHKS, CDR2 YYEKEE (reference sequence). The CDR3 sequence: CASSFVQIEAFF. For the CDR3, the DNA is TGTGCCAGCAGCTTTGTACAGATTGAAGCTTTCTTT.

The V gene is TRBV2, the J gene TRBJ1-1; the D is unclear. The CDR3 contains 13 residues. Germline CDR1 is SNHLY and CDR2 is FYNNEI. Trimming took off 5 bases at V and 4 bases at J, with 11 bases between the two ends. DNA of the CDR3: TGTGCCAGCAGTTACCTTTTGTTCACTGAAGCTTTCTTT. Residues: CASSYLLFTEAFF.

This clonotype appeared a few times. The V and J genes are TRBV27 and TRBJ2-7; the D gene is possibly TRBD1 (6 bases). Germline lookup yields CDR1 MNHEY and CDR2 SMNVEV (reference sequence). Trimming cost V 7 bases and J 5 bases, with 21 bases left between them. CDR3 size: 15 residues. DNA for the CDR3: TGTGCCAGCAAAAACAGGGTTGCGTCAGCGGACGAGCAGTACTTC. Its translation is CASKNRVASADEQYF.

The chain recombines TRBV5-1 with TRBJ2-7, with 9 bases that match TRBD1. The junction had 7 bases not matched to a gene; V was cut back by 4 bases and J by 2 bases. Germline values: CDR1 SGHRS, CDR2 YFSETQ. The CDR3 is made up of 15 amino acids. CDR3 sequence (DNA): TGCGCCAGCAGCCAACTTGGACAGGGGCCCTACGAGCAGTACTTC. As protein: CASSQLGQGPYEQYF.

There are many counts of this clonotype. The chain recombines TRBV7-8 with TRBJ1-1; D is unresolved. Per the germline V gene, CDR1 is SGHVS and CDR2 is FQNEAQ. The V gene lost 5 bases and the J gene lost 2 bases, with 18 bases spanning the gap. The CDR3 extends over 16 amino acids. The CDR3 loop reads CASSPLTAQDNTEAFF. The CDR3 DNA follows: TGTGCCAGCAGCCCGTTAACGGCCCAGGACAACACTGAAGCTTTCTTT.

This clonotype occurred many times. The chain has TRBV24-1 and TRBJ1-2; 7 bases line up with TRBD1. Losses at the gene ends were 3 bases for V and 3 bases for J; bases not matched to a gene: 3. The CDR3 consists of 14 residues. Germline CDR1 and CDR2: KGHDR and SFDVKD. CDR3 nucleotide sequence: TGTGCCACCAGTGATGGGACAGAATACTATGGCTACACCTTC. Translating it yields CATSDGTEYYGYTF.

This clonotype appeared many times. The CDR3: CASRGGSYEQYF. The CDR3, as DNA: TGTGCCAGCAGGGGTGGGTCCTACGAGCAGTACTTC. The J gene is TRBJ2-7, the V gene TRBV2; D not certain. The CDR3 has 12 amino acids. With 6 bases removed from V and 1 base from J, the gap between germline ends came to 7 bases. Germline V gives CDR1 SNHLY, CDR2 FYNNEI.

This clonotype was counted only a few times. The rearrangement joins TRBV4-1 to TRBJ2-5; 9 bases line up with TRBD1. CDR3 length: 15 residues. J was trimmed by 5 bases and V by 1 base; bases with no gene match: 5. CDR1 and CDR2 (germline): MGHRA, YSYEKL. CDR3 sequence reads: CASSQAGTGLETQYF. The CDR3 DNA reads TGCGCCAGCAGCCAAGCCGGGACAGGGCTGGAGACCCAGTACTTC.

The table lists this clonotype with a few counts. J is TRBJ1-2 and V is TRBV10-3; D unresolved. Trimming took off 10 bases at V and 2 bases at J, with 32 bases between the two ends. Germline CDR1 and CDR2: ENHRY and SYGVKD. The CDR3 runs to 19 residues. The CDR3 DNA reads TGTGCCAGCAGCCCTTCGTTCGGGGAAGGGATATGGGCCAACTATGGCTACACCTTC. Its translation: CASSPSFGEGIWANYGYTF.

In this sample, this clonotype turned up many times. The genes are TRBV15 and TRBJ2-5; TRBD1 or TRBD2 may be the D gene (5 bases each). Germline lookup yields CDR1 LNHNV and CDR2 YYDKDF (reference sequence). This CDR3 comprises 14 residues. Trimming stripped 0 bases from V and 3 bases from J, with 8 bases between. The CDR3 here is CATSRDWGKETQYF. The DNA of the CDR3 is TGTGCCACCAGCAGAGATTGGGGGAAAGAGACCCAGTACTTC.

This clonotype was counted at least ten times. This chain uses TRBV7-2 with TRBJ1-1; 7 bases map to TRBD1. V lost 5 bases and J lost 2; bases outside the gene matches: 2. The V gene's germline CDR1 is SGHTA and CDR2 FQGNSA. There are 13 residues in the CDR3. The CDR3 is CASSRGGNTEAFF. Here the CDR3 DNA reads TGTGCCAGCAGCAGAGGGGGCAACACTGAAGCTTTCTTT.

In this sample, this clonotype turned up a few times. The chain has TRBV27 and TRBJ1-1; tentative D call: TRBD1 (5 bases). V lost 5 bases and J 0 bases, leaving 13 bases between the germline ends. The CDR3 is made up of 15 amino acids. CDR1 is MNHEY, CDR2 SMNVEV, per germline (reference sequence). The CDR3 sequence: CASSVKWGLNTEAFF. For the CDR3, the DNA is TGTGCCAGCAGTGTCAAATGGGGCTTGAACACTGAAGCTTTCTTT.

In this sample, this clonotype turned up many times. This chain links TRBV7-9 with TRBJ1-1, with D unclear. V lost 5 bases, J lost 7 bases, and 11 bases lay in between. The germline gives CDR1 SEHNR, CDR2 FQNEAQ (reference sequence). This CDR3 is 12 amino acids long. The CDR3 DNA follows: TGTGCCAGCAGCCCAAGTTTCGGTGAAGCTTTCTTT. Its translation is CASSPSFGEAFF.